A selection of T cell receptor beta chains follows, all from one sample in a study of T cells in Graves' hyperthyroidism and ophthalmopathy. One entry per CDR3 protein, called by TCRdb with MiXCR from the multiplex PCR reads. The table records around 690,000 distinct CDR3 sequences, approximately 15% of them present only once. The sequenced material came from blood. The receptor source for this set is a man aged 45-65 years with Graves' hyperthyroidism. Both conserved end residues are part of each CDR3. A D gene is named only where the DNA matches it firmly. Expanded clones are given a class, and other clones once, few, many or no size at all.

V gene	clone size	J gene	D gene	CDR3 protein	CDR3 DNA
TRBV28	few	TRBJ1-5	-	CASSFRSEYSNQPQHF	TGTGCCAGCAGTTTCCGCAGCGAGTATAGCAATCAGCCCCAGCATTTT
TRBV18	-	TRBJ2-6	-	CASSQGTSGANVLTF	TGTGCCAGCTCACAAGGGACTTCTGGGGCCAACGTCCTGACTTTC
TRBV18	many	TRBJ1-2	TRBD1	CASSDSDRGPYGYTF	TGTGCCAGCTCCGACTCTGACAGGGGCCCCTATGGCTACACCTTC
TRBV7-9	few	TRBJ2-2	-	CASSYYPGIANTGELFF	TGTGCCAGCAGTTACTATCCGGGAATTGCGAACACCGGGGAGCTGTTTTTT
TRBV24-1	many	TRBJ1-2	-	CATSDPSVDYGYTF	TGTGCCACCAGTGACCCCTCAGTAGACTATGGCTACACCTTC
TRBV5-8	many	TRBJ2-1	TRBD2	CASSPGPSGADSYNEQFF	TGTGCCAGCAGCCCTGGCCCTAGCGGGGCCGACTCCTACAATGAGCAGTTCTTC
TRBV6-1	few	TRBJ2-4	TRBD1	CASRTGTGGASKNIQYF	TGTGCCAGCAGAACCGGGACAGGGGGCGCCTCCAAAAACATTCAGTACTTC
TRBV12-3/TRBV12-4	many	TRBJ2-1	-	CASSYGFYEQFF	TGTGCCAGCAGCTACGGGTTTTATGAGCAGTTCTTC
TRBV4-3	-	TRBJ2-5	-	CASSQGGPSDTQYF	TGCGCCAGCAGCCAGGGGGGCCCCTCCGACACCCAGTACTTC
TRBV7-2	-	TRBJ2-1	TRBD2	CASSLGGRLVDEQFF	TGTGCCAGCAGCTTAGGCGGGAGGCTTGTAGATGAGCAGTTCTTC
TRBV5-4	few	TRBJ2-1	TRBD2	CASTQSTSSYNEQFF	TGTGCCAGCACCCAATCGACTAGCTCTTACAATGAGCAGTTCTTC
TRBV19	-	TRBJ1-3	-	CASRPGTAGNTIYF	TGTGCCAGTAGACCTGGGACCGCCGGAAACACCATATATTTT
TRBV11-2	-	TRBJ2-3	TRBD2	CASSSSAGGSDTQYF	TGTGCCAGCAGCTCCTCGGCGGGAGGTTCCGATACGCAGTATTTT
TRBV11-2	-	TRBJ1-6	-	CASSLEVRNSPLHF	TGTGCCAGCAGCTTAGAAGTAAGGAATTCACCCCTCCACTTT
TRBV6-2/TRBV6-3	many	TRBJ1-1	-	CASSYSPGGPWNTEAFF	TGTGCCAGCAGTTACTCCCCGGGCGGGCCATGGAACACTGAAGCTTTCTTT
TRBV11-2	many	TRBJ2-7	-	CASSLNGPPEQYF	TGTGCCAGCAGCTTAAACGGGCCCCCCGAGCAGTACTTC
TRBV27	many	TRBJ2-7	-	CASSFGGGHNSYEQYF	TGTGCCAGCAGTTTTGGGGGAGGACACAACTCCTACGAGCAGTACTTC
TRBV6-2/TRBV6-3	many	TRBJ2-1	TRBD2	CASSYLAGAGYEQFF	TGTGCCAGCAGTTACTTGGCGGGAGCGGGGTATGAGCAGTTCTTC
TRBV29-1	few	TRBJ1-3	-	CSVDSPGKSGNTIYF	TGCAGCGTTGATTCTCCGGGGAAATCTGGAAACACCATATATTTT
TRBV20-1	-	TRBJ2-3	TRBD2	CSAAGLAGDPWADTQYF	TGCAGTGCTGCGGGACTAGCGGGAGACCCCTGGGCAGATACGCAGTATTTT
TRBV15	-	TRBJ1-1	TRBD1	CATSRGQGVLNTEAFF	TGTGCCACCAGCAGGGGACAGGGCGTTCTGAACACTGAAGCTTTCTTT
TRBV6-4	once	TRBJ1-6	-	CASSDSAGWPPLHF	TGTGCCAGCAGTGACTCAGCAGGATGGCCACCCCTCCACTTT
TRBV28	many	TRBJ2-1	TRBD2	CASSRWSGSSYNEQFF	TGTGCCAGCAGCCGATGGAGCGGGAGTTCCTACAATGAGCAGTTCTTC
TRBV9	-	TRBJ2-3	-	CASSVAGVMDTQYF	TGTGCCAGCAGCGTAGCCGGAGTAATGGATACGCAGTATTTT
TRBV11-2	many	TRBJ2-7	-	CASTPGAGLVYYHEQYF	TGTGCCAGCACCCCTGGGGCGGGACTTGTGTACTACCACGAGCAGTACTTC
TRBV28	few	TRBJ2-5	TRBD1	CASGSGTGVRIETQYF	TGTGCCAGCGGATCCGGGACAGGGGTTCGAATAGAGACCCAGTACTTC
TRBV7-2	-	TRBJ1-4	TRBD1	CASSSVGTGFNEKLFF	TGTGCCAGCAGCTCAGTCGGGACAGGGTTTAATGAAAAACTGTTTTTT
TRBV2	many	TRBJ1-2	-	CASSAEGSPIYGYTF	TGTGCCAGCAGTGCCGAGGGGAGCCCAATCTATGGCTACACCTTC
TRBV10-2	many	TRBJ2-1	-	CASSGPRGRKANEQFF	TGCGCCAGCAGTGGGCCCCGGGGGAGGAAGGCCAATGAGCAGTTCTTC
TRBV28	-	TRBJ2-3	TRBD2	CASRGLAGFYTQYF	TGTGCCAGCAGAGGCCTAGCGGGATTTTATACGCAGTATTTT
TRBV14	few	TRBJ1-2	-	CASSQDQAEGFGYTF	TGTGCCAGCAGCCAAGATCAAGCCGAAGGCTTCGGCTACACCTTC
TRBV6-2/TRBV6-3	few	TRBJ1-5	-	CASSYSSQDSNQPQHF	TGTGCCAGCAGTTACTCATCCCAGGATAGCAATCAGCCCCAGCATTTT
TRBV10-3	many	TRBJ2-3	-	CAISESGGSDTQYF	TGTGCCATCAGTGAGTCTGGGGGCTCAGATACGCAGTATTTT
TRBV20-1	few	TRBJ1-3	TRBD1	CSARGYSRDSTNTIYF	TGCAGTGCTAGAGGTTACAGTCGGGACAGCACAAACACCATATATTTT
TRBV28	-	TRBJ1-1	TRBD1	CASPGQGMNTEAFF	TGTGCCAGCCCGGGACAGGGCATGAACACTGAAGCTTTCTTT
TRBV19	-	TRBJ2-1	-	CASKDGLEQFF	TGTGCCTCAAAGGACGGACTGGAGCAGTTCTTC
TRBV6-2/TRBV6-3	few	TRBJ2-7	TRBD1	CASSYPRDRGIFYEQYF	TGTGCCAGCAGTTACCCCCGGGACAGGGGGATTTTCTACGAGCAGTACTTC
TRBV6-1	many	TRBJ1-2	-	CASKKGRLYGVFYGYTF	TGTGCCAGCAAAAAGGGGCGTTTATACGGGGTATTCTATGGCTACACCTTC
TRBV6-6	-	TRBJ1-3	-	CASSYSIKGGPGRGDTIYF	TGTGCCAGCAGTTACTCGATTAAGGGAGGACCCGGGCGGGGGGACACCATATATTTT
TRBV28	many	TRBJ2-1	-	CASSPGPHYNEQFF	TGTGCCAGCAGCCCGGGGCCCCACTACAATGAGCAGTTCTTC
TRBV13	many	TRBJ2-1	TRBD2	CASSPAPSGYNEQFF	TGTGCCAGCAGCCCGGCCCCTAGCGGATACAATGAGCAGTTCTTC
TRBV28	many	TRBJ1-1	-	CASSLGRLNTEAFF	TGTGCCAGCAGCCTGGGACGGCTGAACACTGAAGCTTTCTTT
TRBV19	-	TRBJ2-6	-	CASSIFDSGANVLTF	TGTGCCAGTAGTATCTTTGACTCTGGGGCCAACGTCCTGACTTTC
TRBV5-1	few	TRBJ1-1	-	CATTARPEMNTEAFF	TGCGCCACCACTGCCCGCCCCGAGATGAACACTGAAGCTTTCTTT
TRBV24-1	-	TRBJ2-1	TRBD2	CATSDLEAGDNEQFF	TGTGCCACCAGTGATTTGGAAGCGGGGGACAATGAGCAGTTCTTC
TRBV7-2	-	TRBJ1-1	-	CASSFHYFDSKIGMNTEAFF	TGTGCCAGCAGCTTCCATTATTTTGACAGTAAAATTGGCATGAACACTGAAGCTTTCTTT
TRBV11-2	once	TRBJ2-2	TRBD2	CASAPGTSLTGELFF	TGTGCCAGCGCCCCCGGGACTAGCCTCACCGGGGAGCTGTTTTTT
TRBV28	few	TRBJ2-1	-	CASIQDSSYNEQFF	TGTGCCAGCATCCAGGACAGTTCCTACAATGAGCAGTTCTTC
TRBV12-3/TRBV12-4	many	TRBJ1-5	-	CASSPMIGNQPQHF	TGTGCCAGCAGTCCCATGATAGGGAATCAGCCCCAGCATTTT
TRBV9	-	TRBJ2-5	-	CASSAGGGVPETQYF	TGTGCCAGCAGCGCCGGAGGGGGGGTACCGGAGACCCAGTACTTC
TRBV19	-	TRBJ1-5	-	CASSIREASNQPQHF	TGTGCCAGTAGCATCAGGGAGGCCAGCAATCAGCCCCAGCATTTT
TRBV7-3	many	TRBJ2-3	TRBD2	CASSRGLAGADTDTQYF	TGTGCCAGCAGCCGCGGACTAGCGGGAGCTGACACAGATACGCAGTATTTT
TRBV30	-	TRBJ1-1	-	CAWTGQLNTEAFF	TGTGCCTGGACCGGGCAGTTGAACACTGAAGCTTTCTTT